A single sample gave rise to the 29 T cell receptor beta chains below, sequenced in a study of control samples from healthy donors and cancer patients (dated by TCRdb to 2019 to 2021). Library prep was done by the immunoSEQ multiplex PCR assay. This immuneACCESS table, as held by TCRdb, lists in-frame sequences with V and J called but not all clones. Of the missing ones, under half trace to an unresolved V gene in checked studies; the others have no known cause. The sample includes about 130,000 clones, with approximately 92% observed a single time. Around 0.52% of the sample goes to the ten largest clones. The material sequenced was PBMCs. Receptors originate from a man older than 75 with head and neck cancer.

The V and J genes are TRBV5-1 and TRBJ2-7; D is ambiguous. CDR3 size: 15 residues. Germline lookup yields CDR1 SGHRS and CDR2 YFSETQ. V shed 2 bases and J shed 2 bases, with 14 bases lying between them. For the CDR3, the DNA is TGCGCCAGCAGCTTTGCCGGGTCCCTGCCCTACGAGCAGTACTTC. Its translation is CASSFAGSLPYEQYF.

V and J are TRBV30 and TRBJ1-6, with 10 bases matching TRBD1. Germline assignment: CDR1 GTSNPN and CDR2 SVGIG (reference sequence). This CDR3 is 14 amino acids long. V was clipped by 0 bases and J by 8 bases; unmatched bases: 1. The DNA of the CDR3 is TGTGCCTGGAGTGTAGGGACAGGGGATTCACCCCTCCACTTT. Translation gives CAWSVGTGDSPLHF. Complete variable domain (other parts from reference TRBV30 and TRBJ1-6): SQTIHQWPATLVQPVGSPLSLECTVEGTSNPNLYWYRQAAGRGLQLLFYSVGIGQISSEVPQNLSASRPQDRQFILSSKKLLLSDSGFYLCAWSVGTGDSPLHFGNGTRLTVT.

The V call is TRBV10-1, the J call TRBJ1-2; a weak D match, TRBD1 (5 bases). The CDR3 has 15 residues. Trimming removed 3 bases from V and 6 bases from J, with 17 bases in between. In germline, CDR1 is WNHNN, CDR2 SYGVQD (reference sequence). In nucleotides, the CDR3 is TGCGCCAGCAGTGACGGGGACTACCTCGGCCATGGCTACACCTTC. This sequence encodes CASSDGDYLGHGYTF.

The chain carries TRBV3-1 (or the pseudogene TRBV3-2) and TRBJ2-7; 9 positions match TRBD2. V dropped 7 bases and J dropped 2; count of bases not matched to a gene: 9. The CDR3 sequence is 15 residues long. Per germline, CDR1 LGHDT and CDR2 YNNKEL (reference sequence). The CDR3, as DNA: TGTGCCAGCACCCCGGGACTAGCTGAGACCTACGAGCAGTACTTC. Its protein is CASTPGLAETYEQYF.

The gene calls are TRBV19 and TRBJ1-1, with a weak D call TRBD1 (5 bases). The CDR3 sequence is 14 residues long. V was clipped by 6 bases and J by 1 base, with 12 bases between them. Germline V gene data show CDR1 as LNHDA and CDR2 as SQIVND (reference sequence). The CDR3 loop reads CASSLLGGNTEAFF. CDR3 bases: TGTGCCAGTAGCCTACTCGGGGGGAACACTGAAGCTTTCTTT.

The V and J genes are TRBV10-3 and TRBJ1-1, with 7 positions matching TRBD1. The CDR3 has 13 amino acids. J lost 1 base, V lost 5 bases, and 1 base had no gene match. The germline gives CDR1 ENHRY, CDR2 SYGVKD. The CDR3: CAISPGGNTEAFF. The CDR3 DNA reads as TGTGCCATCAGTCCAGGGGGGAACACTGAAGCTTTCTTT.

The genes are TRBV5-5 and TRBJ1-2, with unresolved D. The CDR3 consists of 11 residues. CDR1 is SGHKS and CDR2 is YYEKEE in the germline V gene (reference sequence). Trimming left V 4 bases short and J 5 bases short, with 6 bases between. For the CDR3, the DNA is TGTGCCAGCAGCAACAGATATGGCTACACCTTC. This encodes CASSNRYGYTF.

This chain connects TRBV3-1 (or the pseudogene TRBV3-2) to TRBJ2-3; TRBD1 might be the D (6 bases). Germline-derived CDR1 and CDR2 are LGHDT and YNNKEL (reference sequence). The V end was cut by 1 base, the J end by 10 bases, with 12 bases between. This CDR3 has 13 residues. In nucleotides, the CDR3 is TGTGCCAGCAGCCAAGCTTCAGGGGTTCCGCAGTATTTT. This gives the protein CASSQASGVPQYF.

This rearrangement joins TRBV5-4 to TRBJ2-1; TRBD2 aligns across 12 bases. This CDR3 is 16 amino acids long. Germline lookup yields CDR1 SGHNT and CDR2 YYREEE (reference sequence). The V segment lost 4 bases and the J segment 1 base; nucleotides outside the gene matches: 3. CDR3 in DNA: TGTGCCAGCAGCCGGGGACTAGCGGGTTCCTACAATGAGCAGTTCTTC. It codes for CASSRGLAGSYNEQFF.

V is TRBV4-3 and J is TRBJ1-6, with D hard to call. The V and J ends lost 0 bases and 7 bases respectively, with 13 bases between them. Germline V lookup: CDR1 LGHNA, CDR2 YSLEER. This CDR3 contains 16 residues. CDR3 residues: CASSQDKDAGNSPLHF. The CDR3 region has the DNA TGCGCCAGCAGCCAAGACAAGGACGCGGGGAATTCACCCCTCCACTTT.

CDR3 protein: CASSLGASGPPYEQYF. DNA for the CDR3: TGTGCCAGCAGCTTAGGGGCTAGCGGTCCCCCCTACGAGCAGTACTTC. The gene calls are TRBV7-2 and TRBJ2-7; 7 bases are shared with TRBD2. The CDR3 loop spans 16 amino acids. Germline CDR1 SGHTA, CDR2 FQGNSA. V gave up 1 base and J gave up 2 bases; unmatched junction bases: 8.

The V and J genes are TRBV9 and TRBJ2-1, with no clear D. This CDR3 is built from 13 residues. Germline V gene data show CDR1 as SGDLS and CDR2 as YYNGEE. Between the trimmed V and J ends, which lost 0 bases and 1 base, there was a span of 2 bases. CDR3 nucleotides: TGTGCCAGCAGCGTAGAGTCCTACAATGAGCAGTTCTTC. This sequence encodes CASSVESYNEQFF.

This sequence joins TRBV29-1 and TRBJ2-1, with 9 bases matching TRBD2. The CDR3 is made up of 14 amino acids. Germline assignment: CDR1 SQVTM and CDR2 ANQGSEA. J gave up 6 bases and V 0 bases, and 3 bases lay outside the gene matches. The CDR3 sequence is CSVEEVAGVNEQFF. The CDR3, as DNA: TGCAGCGTTGAAGAAGTAGCGGGAGTCAATGAGCAGTTCTTC.

DNA for the CDR3: TGTGCCAGCAGCCTCCTGACAGGCATGAACACTGAAGCTTTCTTT. This codes for CASSLLTGMNTEAFF. The chain has TRBV5-6 and TRBJ1-1; tentatively, D is TRBD1 (6 bases). Germline-derived CDR1 and CDR2 are SGHDT and YYEEEE. This CDR3 is 15 amino acids long. Trimming took 4 bases from V and 0 from J, leaving 13 bases between them.

This chain connects TRBV5-4 to TRBJ1-6; TRBD1 matches at 8 bases. This CDR3 has 14 residues. V lost 1 base to trimming and J lost 7 bases; unmatched junction nucleotides: 1. Germline CDR1 and CDR2: SGHNT and YYREEE (reference sequence). CDR3 residues: CASSLRQGNSPLHF. CDR3 nucleotide sequence: TGTGCCAGCAGCTTGAGACAGGGGAATTCACCCCTCCACTTT.

Many counts were recorded for this clone. The sample has other DNA sequences that encode this CDR3 too. This rearrangement joins TRBV27 to TRBJ2-7, with D unresolved. The V end lost 0 bases, the J end lost 3 bases, and 9 bases lay between the germline ends. The CDR3 is 14 amino acids. Per the germline V gene, CDR1 is MNHEY and CDR2 is SMNVEV (reference sequence). The CDR3 loop reads CASSLSAGGYEQYF. CDR3 in DNA: TGTGCCAGCAGTTTATCTGCAGGCGGCTACGAGCAGTACTTC.

V gene TRBV12-3 or TRBV12-4 combines with J gene TRBJ2-3; weak D call: TRBD2 (6 bases). Trimming removed 3 bases from V and 6 bases from J, with 10 bases in between. The CDR3 covers 13 residues. The CDR3 region has the DNA TGTGCCAGCAGTTTTGGCGGGACGGATACGCAGTATTTT. This translates into CASSFGGTDTQYF.

DNA for the CDR3: TGTGCCAGCAGCTTAGGAACTTACAGCACAGATACGCAGTATTTT. This gives the protein CASSLGTYSTDTQYF. The genes are TRBV11-1 and TRBJ2-3, with unresolved D. V lost 1 base and J lost 0, with 8 bases in between. This CDR3 contains 15 residues. CDR1 is SGHAT and CDR2 is FQDESV in the germline V gene (reference sequence).

The chain is built from TRBV24-1 and TRBJ2-1; D not resolved. This CDR3 contains 13 residues. Per germline, CDR1 KGHDR and CDR2 SFDVKD. Trimming took 5 bases from V and 2 from J, leaving 6 bases between them. The CDR3 loop reads CATSGRTYNEQFF. CDR3 DNA sequence: TGTGCCACCAGTGGAAGGACCTACAATGAGCAGTTCTTC.

This chain uses TRBV4-1 with TRBJ2-7; 7 nucleotides agree with TRBD1. The CDR3 totals 14 residues. The V segment lost 3 bases and the J segment 1 base; nucleotides outside the gene matches: 3. Germline-derived CDR1 and CDR2 are MGHRA and YSYEKL. The CDR3 DNA reads TGCGCCAGCAGCCATCGGGACAGATCCTACGAGCAGTACTTC. Its protein is CASSHRDRSYEQYF.

This rearrangement joins TRBV7-9 to TRBJ1-4, with D possibly TRBD1 on 5 matching bases. Germline V lookup: CDR1 SEHNR, CDR2 FQNEAQ (reference sequence). Deletions cut 4 bases from V and 7 bases from J, with 10 bases between. CDR3 length: 13 amino acids. This CDR3 is CASSSRTFEKLFF. DNA for the CDR3: TGTGCCAGCAGCTCGAGGACATTTGAAAAACTGTTTTTT. The full variable domain, in which reference TRBV7-9 and TRBJ1-4 provide the parts outside the CDR3, is DTGVSQNPRHKITKRGQNVTFRCDPISEHNRLYWYRQTLGQGPEFLTYFQNEAQLEKSRLLSDRFSAERPKGSFSTLEIQRTEQGDSAMYLCASSSRTFEKLFFGSGTQLSVL.

The rearrangement uses TRBV5-6 and TRBJ2-7; TRBD1 is a possible D gene (6 bases). Per germline, CDR1 SGHDT and CDR2 YYEEEE. The V and J ends lost 0 bases and 0 bases respectively, with 13 bases between them. The CDR3 covers 16 residues. The CDR3 DNA reads TGTGCCAGCAGCTTGGGATACAGGGCGAGCTCCTACGAGCAGTACTTC. Amino acid sequence: CASSLGYRASSYEQYF.

The rearrangement joins TRBV6-2 or TRBV6-3 to TRBJ2-3; 9 bases are a match to TRBD2. The trim removed 6 bases at V and 4 bases at J, leaving 11 bases unmatched. The germline CDR1 and CDR2 sequences are MNHEY and SVGEGT. This CDR3 is 16 amino acids long. The CDR3 spells CASSTSGREGSDTQYF. Written as DNA, the CDR3 is TGTGCCAGCAGCACCTCTGGGCGGGAGGGCTCAGATACGCAGTATTTT.

The J gene is TRBJ1-4, the V gene TRBV2; TRBD1 matches at 7 bases. Germline CDR1 is SNHLY and CDR2 is FYNNEI. The length of the CDR3 is 14 residues. V trimming: 7 bases; J trimming: 5 bases; junction bases outside the gene matches: 7. Written as DNA, the CDR3 is TGTGCCAGCAACGAGCAGGGGGGCAATGAAAAACTGTTTTTT. It codes for CASNEQGGNEKLFF.

This clone was counted a few times. CDR3 sequence (DNA): TGTGCCAGCAGCTTACCCAGGGCTGGAAACACCATATATTTT. This encodes CASSLPRAGNTIYF. V gene TRBV13 combines with J gene TRBJ1-3; a possible D gene is TRBD1 (5 bases). The length of the CDR3 is 14 residues. Trimming removed 2 bases at V and 2 bases at J, with 7 bases between. Germline V gives CDR1 PRHDT, CDR2 FYEKMQ (reference sequence).

The chain couples TRBV7-8 to TRBJ2-6; 7 bases are shared with TRBD1. J gave up 4 bases and V 4 bases, and 7 bases lay outside the gene matches. The germline V gene encodes CDR1 SGHVS and CDR2 FQNEAQ. The CDR3 has 16 residues. The CDR3 loop is CASSSSGTAGANVLTF. The CDR3 nucleotides are TGTGCCAGCAGCTCCTCCGGGACAGCCGGGGCCAACGTCCTGACTTTC.

The chain couples TRBV4-1 to TRBJ2-3, with 8 bases that match TRBD2. The CDR3 consists of 18 residues. The V and J ends lost 0 bases and 2 bases, in that order; junction bases with no gene match: 10. Germline CDR1 MGHRA, CDR2 YSYEKL. The CDR3 spells CASSQEGPVAGTTDTQYF. CDR3 DNA sequence: TGCGCCAGCAGCCAAGAAGGCCCGGTAGCGGGGACCACAGATACGCAGTATTTT.

This clone was counted a single time. J is TRBJ2-1 and V is TRBV19, with 8 bases lining up with TRBD1. CDR1 is LNHDA and CDR2 is SQIVND in the germline V gene (reference sequence). V lost 3 bases and J lost 7; bases outside the gene matches: 11. The CDR3 totals 16 residues. DNA of the CDR3: TGTGCCAGTAGTATGGTCCCGGGACAGGCAAGGAATGAGCAGTTCTTC. Encoded protein: CASSMVPGQARNEQFF.

V gene TRBV30 combines with J gene TRBJ2-5; D is uncertain. The CDR3 spans 11 residues. CDR1 GTSNPN and CDR2 SVGIG come from the germline V gene (reference sequence). Trimming removed 2 bases at V and 5 bases at J, with 6 bases between. CDR3 amino acids: CAWSLKETQYF. The CDR3, as DNA: TGTGCCTGGAGTCTAAAGGAGACCCAGTACTTC.